This T cell receptor beta chain was found in a study of post-analysis software for immune sequencing data. Study-level information: The disease courses spanned relapsing-remitting, secondary progressive and progressive-relapsing forms of multiple sclerosis.

General study points: Higher frequency in patients than in controls was seen for roughly five TRBV segments, with TRBV5-6, TRBV5-1 and TRBV20-1 among them. F-measure co-clustering was strong for batch-matched samples.

This clonotype has only a few counts. Antigen unknown. Germline V lookup: CDR1 MGHRA, CDR2 YSYEKL. The germline V and J ends were trimmed by 0 bases and 4 bases, with 13 bases remaining between them. This CDR3 has 15 amino acids. Unique molecular identifiers had been added to the TCR beta cDNA libraries. One entry per CDR3 protein, called by TCRdb with MiXCR from the PCR reads. This table has roughly 600,000 distinct CDR3 sequences, about 40% appearing once. This TCR was recovered from a girl aged 5 to 17 with multiple sclerosis. V gene TRBV4-1 combines with J gene TRBJ2-7; D uncertain. Sequenced sample: blood. CDR3 DNA sequence: TGCGCCAGCAGCCAAGATCTGGGGATCGGATACGAGCAGTACTTC. This translates into CASSQDLGIGYEQYF.